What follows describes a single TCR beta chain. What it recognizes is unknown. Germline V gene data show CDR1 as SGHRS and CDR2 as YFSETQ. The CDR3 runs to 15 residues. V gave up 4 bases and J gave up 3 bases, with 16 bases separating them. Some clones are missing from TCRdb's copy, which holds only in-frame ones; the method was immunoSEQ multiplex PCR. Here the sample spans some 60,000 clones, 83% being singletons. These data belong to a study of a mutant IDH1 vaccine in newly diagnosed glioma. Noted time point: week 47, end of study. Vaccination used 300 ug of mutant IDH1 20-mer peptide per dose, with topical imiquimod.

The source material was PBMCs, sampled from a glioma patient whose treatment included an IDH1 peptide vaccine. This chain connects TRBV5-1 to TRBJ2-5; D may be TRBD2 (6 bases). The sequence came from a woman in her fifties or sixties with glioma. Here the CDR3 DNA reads TGCGCCAGCAGCGCAAGGGACTCGGAGGAAGAGACCCAGTACTTC. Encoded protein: CASSARDSEEETQYF.